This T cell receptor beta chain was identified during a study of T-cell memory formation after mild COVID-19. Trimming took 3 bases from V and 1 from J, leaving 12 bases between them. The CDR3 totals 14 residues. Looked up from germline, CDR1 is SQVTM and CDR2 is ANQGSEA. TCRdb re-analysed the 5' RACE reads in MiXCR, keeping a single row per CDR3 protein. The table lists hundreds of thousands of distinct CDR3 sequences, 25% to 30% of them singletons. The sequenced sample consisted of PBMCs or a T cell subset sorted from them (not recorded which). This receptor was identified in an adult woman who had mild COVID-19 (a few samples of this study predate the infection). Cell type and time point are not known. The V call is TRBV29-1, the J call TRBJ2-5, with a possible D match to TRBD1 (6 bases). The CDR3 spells CSVDRTDFQETQYF. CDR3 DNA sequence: TGCAGCGTTGACAGGACAGATTTCCAAGAGACCCAGTACTTC.